This TCR beta chain was sequenced during a study of blood T cells in healthy people across ages. Each sample yielded at least 6.5 million isolated PBMCs. Study-level results: Any conclusive comparison of naive versus antigen-experienced cells was prevented by using unsorted PBMCs. A strong correlation between TCR beta diversity and naive T cell percentage was seen. Among T cells, TCR beta diversity per million cells dropped roughly linearly as age rose.

With a J-beta primer mix and a sample-barcoded 5' primer, a second PCR ran about 6 to 11 cycles. Via MiXCR, TCRdb re-called the 5' RACE reads, giving one row per CDR3 protein. This table holds hundreds of thousands of distinct CDR3 sequences, 50% to 65% found once. This clonotype was detected a few times. Its antigen is undetermined. Input material: blood. The TCR originated in a man at least 80 years old in good health.

CDR3 amino acids: CSASPRTSGTDTQYF. CDR3 DNA: TGCAGTGCTAGCCCGAGGACTAGCGGAACAGATACGCAGTATTTT. The rearrangement uses TRBV20-1 and TRBJ2-3; 10 bases are shared with TRBD2. The germline gives CDR1 DFQATT, CDR2 SNEGSKA (reference sequence). The CDR3 runs to 15 residues. V was clipped by 3 bases and J by 3 bases; unmatched bases: 6.